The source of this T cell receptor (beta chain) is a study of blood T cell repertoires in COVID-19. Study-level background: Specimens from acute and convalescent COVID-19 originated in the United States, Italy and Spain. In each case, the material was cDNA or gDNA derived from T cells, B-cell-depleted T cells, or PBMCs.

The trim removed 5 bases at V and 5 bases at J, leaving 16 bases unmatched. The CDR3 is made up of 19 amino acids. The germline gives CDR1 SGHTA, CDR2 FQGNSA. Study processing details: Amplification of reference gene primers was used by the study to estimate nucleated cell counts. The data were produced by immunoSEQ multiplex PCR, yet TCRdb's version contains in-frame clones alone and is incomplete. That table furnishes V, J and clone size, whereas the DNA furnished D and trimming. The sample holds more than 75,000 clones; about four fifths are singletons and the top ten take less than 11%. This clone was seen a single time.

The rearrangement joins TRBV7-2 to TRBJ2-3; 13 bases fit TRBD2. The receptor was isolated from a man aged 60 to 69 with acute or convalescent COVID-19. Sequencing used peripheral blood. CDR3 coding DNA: TGTGCCAGCAGCCCCCGCGGCTTGACTAGCGGGGGGCTTATAGATACGCAGTATTTT. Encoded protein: CASSPRGLTSGGLIDTQYF.